The 23 T cell receptor beta chains in this list originate from one sample, sequenced in a study of shared clonotypes between healthy human individuals. Measured with immunoSEQ multiplex PCR; TCRdb has only the in-frame clones, and not every one. The top ten clones hold over 1% of a sample with over a million clones, around 95% of them seen once. Sequencing used naive CD4+ T cells sorted from blood. Subset specified: CD45RA+ positively selected. The receptors stem from a man younger than 45 in good health.

This CDR3 reads CASSVEVAGSSYNEQFF. The CDR3, as DNA: TGTGCCAGCAGCGTAGAGGTAGCGGGCAGCTCCTACAATGAGCAGTTCTTC. This chain uses TRBV9 with TRBJ2-1; 7 positions agree with TRBD2. V lost 0 bases to trimming and J lost 0 bases; unmatched junction nucleotides: 6. Germline assignment: CDR1 SGDLS and CDR2 YYNGEE. The CDR3 is made up of 17 amino acids.

This rearrangement joins TRBV28 to TRBJ1-5; D not resolved. Per the germline V gene, CDR1 is MDHEN and CDR2 is SYDVKM. There are 14 residues in the CDR3. The V end lost 1 base, the J end lost 4 bases, and 8 bases lay between the germline ends. CDR3 sequence (DNA): TGTGCCAGCAGTTTATTGGGTCAGAATCAGCCCCAGCATTTT. This sequence encodes CASSLLGQNQPQHF.

This clone was picked up one time. CDR3 amino acids: CSGSTSTVAGELFF. The CDR3 DNA reads TGCAGCGGATCAACCTCAACAGTCGCCGGGGAGCTGTTTTTT. This chain uses TRBV29-1 with TRBJ2-2; no clear D. The CDR3 length is 14 residues. Trimming took off 7 bases at V and 6 bases at J, with 18 bases between the two ends. The germline CDR1 and CDR2 sequences are SQVTM and ANQGSEA.

The chain recombines TRBV6-1 with TRBJ2-2; no clear D gene. The CDR3 consists of 15 residues. The V gene's germline CDR1 is MNHNS and CDR2 SASEGT. Trimming removed 7 bases from V and 0 bases from J, with 12 bases in between. Here the CDR3 reads CASIRSRANTGELFF. The DNA of the CDR3 is TGTGCCAGCATTCGCAGTCGCGCGAACACCGGGGAGCTGTTTTTT.

The rearrangement joins TRBV6-5 to TRBJ2-5, with 7 bases aligning to TRBD2. Trimming removed 0 bases from V and 8 bases from J; junction bases left unmatched: 9. Per the germline V gene, CDR1 is MNHEY and CDR2 is SVGAGI. The CDR3 has 15 amino acids. The CDR3 spells CASSYSIATAGTQYF. The CDR3 coding sequence is TGTGCCAGCAGTTACTCGATTGCCACAGCGGGAACCCAGTACTTC.

Remarks on this clone: A read error may account for a junction end that differs from germline. The J gene is TRBJ2-6, the V gene TRBV7-7; 7 positions agree with TRBD1. Per the germline V gene, CDR1 is SSHAT and CDR2 is FNYEAQ (reference sequence). The CDR3 has 15 amino acids. The DNA of the CDR3 is TGTGCTAGCAGCCCGACAGGGTCTGGGGCCAACGTCCTGACTTTC. Protein sequence: CASSPTGSGANVLTF.

This rearrangement joins TRBV2 to TRBJ1-3; perhaps TRBD1 as D (5 bases). CDR1 SNHLY and CDR2 FYNNEI come from the germline V gene. V lost 6 bases, J lost 2 bases, and 14 bases lay in between. The CDR3 is 15 amino acids. CDR3 DNA sequence: TGTGCCAGCAGAGTGCAGGGATCGCCTGGAAACACCATATATTTT. This codes for CASRVQGSPGNTIYF.

The gene calls are TRBV28 and TRBJ1-5; TRBD1 matches at 9 bases. Germline CDR1 MDHEN, CDR2 SYDVKM. With 6 bases clipped from V and 9 bases from J, the junction kept 9 bases outside the gene matches. The CDR3 is 14 residues long. The CDR3: CASRSGQGGAPQHF. In DNA, the CDR3 is TGTGCCAGCAGGTCGGGACAGGGAGGAGCGCCCCAGCATTTT.

V is TRBV7-9 and J is TRBJ2-3; the match to TRBD2 covers 8 bases. The V segment lost 3 bases and the J segment 2 bases; nucleotides outside the gene matches: 4. Germline CDR1 reads SEHNR; CDR2 reads FQNEAQ (reference sequence). The CDR3 loop spans 15 amino acids. CDR3 sequence: CASSFGLASTDTQYF. Written as DNA, the CDR3 is TGTGCCAGCAGCTTCGGACTAGCTTCCACAGATACGCAGTATTTT.

V usage is TRBV12-5 and J usage is TRBJ2-2; D may be TRBD2 (6 bases). The CDR3 is 15 residues long. CDR1 and CDR2 from the germline V gene are LGHNT and FRNRAP. V shed 6 bases and J shed 5 bases, with 16 bases lying between them. CDR3 sequence reads: CASGQGPRGTGELFF. The CDR3 bases are TGTGCTAGTGGCCAAGGACCGCGGGGTACCGGGGAGCTGTTTTTT.

V and J are TRBV6-1 and TRBJ2-7; D not resolved. Germline V lookup: CDR1 MNHNS, CDR2 SASEGT. CDR3 length equals 12 residues. Trimming cost V 5 bases and J 9 bases, with 14 bases left between them. The CDR3 region has the DNA TGTGCCAGCAGTTCGGAGTGGACCCGGCAGTACTTC. It encodes CASSSEWTRQYF.

CDR3 sequence: CASSFSGGTDTQYF. The CDR3 DNA reads as TGTGCCAGCAGCTTTAGCGGGGGCACAGATACGCAGTATTTT. This rearrangement joins TRBV11-2 to TRBJ2-3; TRBD2 agrees at 8 bases. The CDR3 loop spans 14 amino acids. The J segment lost 1 base and the V segment lost 3 bases, leaving 0 bases of the junction unmatched. Germline V gene lookup returns CDR1 SGHAT and CDR2 FQNNGV.

The V and J genes are TRBV11-2 and TRBJ2-7, with TRBD2 as a possible D gene (5 bases). This CDR3 contains 14 residues. CDR1 SGHAT and CDR2 FQNNGV come from the germline V gene. V gave up 3 bases and J gave up 6 bases, with 15 bases separating them. The CDR3: CASSFRQERGEQYF. CDR3 DNA: TGTGCCAGCAGCTTCCGGCAGGAACGGGGCGAGCAGTACTTC. Full variable domain (missing parts from reference TRBV11-2 and TRBJ2-7): EAGVAQSPRYKIIEKRQSVAFWCNPISGHATLYWYQQILGQGPKLLIQFQNNGVVDDSQLPKDRFSAERLKGVDSTLKIQPAKLEDSAVYLCASSFRQERGEQYFGPGTRLTVT.

The chain joins TRBV9 to TRBJ2-2; possibly TRBD1 for D (5 bases). There are 15 residues in the CDR3. Germline V CDR1 and CDR2: SGDLS, YYNGEE. V was clipped by 0 bases and J by 5 bases, with 11 bases between them. The CDR3 nucleotides read TGTGCCAGCAGCGTAGACCCTGCAGGGACCGGGGAGCTGTTTTTT. Translating it yields CASSVDPAGTGELFF.

This chain connects TRBV6-1 to TRBJ2-6; TRBD2 matches 7 bases. The germline gives CDR1 MNHNS, CDR2 SASEGT. V gave up 7 bases and J gave up 3 bases; unmatched junction bases: 6. The CDR3 is 15 amino acids. Written as DNA, the CDR3 is TGTGCCAGCAACAACGGACTAGATGGGGCCAACGTCCTGACTTTC. It encodes CASNNGLDGANVLTF.

The table lists this clone with a count of one. The chain employs TRBV18 and TRBJ2-7; D could derive from TRBD1 or TRBD2 (5 bases each). The germline V gene encodes CDR1 KGHSH and CDR2 LQKENI. V gave up 6 bases and J gave up 4 bases, with 13 bases separating them. This CDR3 has 13 amino acids. The CDR3 region is CASSGDGPYEQYF. CDR3 bases: TGTGCCAGCTCCGGGGACGGACCTTACGAGCAGTACTTC.

The chain links TRBV25-1 to TRBJ2-7; D gene unclear. The germline V gene has CDR1 MGHDK and CDR2 SYGVNS. This CDR3 has 15 residues. V lost 5 bases, J lost 5 bases, and 19 bases lay in between. The CDR3 DNA follows: TGTGCCAGCAGTAACTCCCCGGGCCGAATTGACGAGCAGTACTTC. As protein: CASSNSPGRIDEQYF.

The chain combines TRBV28 with TRBJ2-1; no firm D call. CDR1 MDHEN and CDR2 SYDVKM come from the germline V gene. This CDR3 is 16 amino acids long. Trimming cost V 4 bases and J 4 bases, with 17 bases left between them. The CDR3 here is CASSSTIRLRYNEQFF. The CDR3 nucleotides are TGTGCCAGCAGTTCAACCATAAGACTGAGGTACAATGAGCAGTTCTTC.

This chain links TRBV6-4 with TRBJ1-2, with 10 positions matching TRBD1. Trimming removed 6 bases from V and 8 bases from J; junction bases left unmatched: 15. This CDR3 is 16 amino acids long. CDR1 and CDR2 from the germline V gene are MRHNA and SNTAGT. The CDR3 here is CASSPTPGTGARGYTF. The CDR3 bases are TGTGCCAGCAGCCCTACCCCCGGGACAGGGGCTCGCGGCTACACCTTC.

The chain recombines TRBV28 with TRBJ2-7; 9 positions match TRBD2. CDR1 and CDR2 from the germline V gene are MDHEN and SYDVKM. V shed 7 bases, J shed 3 bases, and the junction held 4 bases outside the gene matches. The CDR3 is made up of 13 amino acids. CDR3 nucleotide sequence: TGTGCCAGCACCCTAGCGGGATTCTACGAGCAGTACTTC. Translated, it gives CASTLAGFYEQYF.

Regarding this clone: Other nucleotide sequences in the sample specify the same CDR3. The CDR3: CASSRGTDTQYF. The CDR3 nucleotides read TGTGCCAGCAGCCGAGGAACAGATACGCAGTATTTT. The chain uses TRBV5-4 and TRBJ2-3; D gene unclear. Trimming left V 4 bases short and J 3 bases short, with 6 bases between. The CDR3 sequence is 12 residues long. The V gene's germline CDR1 is SGHNT and CDR2 YYREEE (reference sequence). The full variable domain, with the rest looked up from reference TRBV5-4 and TRBJ2-3, is ETGVTQSPTHLIKTRGQQVTLRCSSQSGHNTVSWYQQALGQGPQFIFQYYREEENGRGNFPPRFSGLQFPNYSSELNVNALELDDSALYLCASSRGTDTQYFGPGTRLTVL.

The table lists this clone with a count of one. The chain has TRBV5-6 and TRBJ1-1, with D maybe TRBD1 (6 bases). Per the germline V gene, CDR1 is SGHDT and CDR2 is YYEEEE. The CDR3 extends over 16 amino acids. The V end was cut by 0 bases, the J end by 7 bases, with 19 bases between. This CDR3 reads CASSLAPGHPDDEAFF. In DNA form, the CDR3 reads TGTGCCAGCAGCTTGGCCCCGGGACACCCTGATGATGAAGCTTTCTTT.

In the case of this clone: The junction departs from the called germline gene at one end, perhaps through a read error. The DNA of the CDR3 is TGTGCAAGCAGCGTGTTTTGGGTAGATGAGCAGTTCTTC. This translates into CASSVFWVDEQFF. V and J are TRBV2 and TRBJ2-1, with D uncertain. Germline-derived CDR1 and CDR2 are SNHLY and FYNNEI. The length of the CDR3 is 13 residues.